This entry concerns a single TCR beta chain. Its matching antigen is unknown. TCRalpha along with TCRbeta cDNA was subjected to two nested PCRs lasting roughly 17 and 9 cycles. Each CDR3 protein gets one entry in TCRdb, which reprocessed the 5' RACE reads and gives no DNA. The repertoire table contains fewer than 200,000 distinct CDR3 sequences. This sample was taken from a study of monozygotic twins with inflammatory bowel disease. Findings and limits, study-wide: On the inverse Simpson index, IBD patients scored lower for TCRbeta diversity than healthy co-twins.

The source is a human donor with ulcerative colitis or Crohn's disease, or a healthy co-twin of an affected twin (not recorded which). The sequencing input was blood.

CDR3 amino acids: CAISPLSDTQYF. This chain links TRBV27 with TRBJ2-3; no DNA is available, so the TRBD1 call from TCRdb remains unchecked. Germline V gene sequence: CDR1 MNHEY, CDR2 SMNVEV (reference sequence). The CDR3 is 12 residues long.